Listed below are T cell receptor beta chains from one sample, sequenced in a study of beta chain features in type 1 diabetes. Clones were sequenced by immunoSEQ multiplex PCR, and TCRdb holds only the in-frame ones, with some missing. Counted here are about 45,000 clones, around 70% occurring once; the ten biggest clones make up approximately 2.3%. Sequencing was done on a sample of Tregs from blood. The receptors stem from a woman aged 18 to 35 with type 1 diabetes. Both conserved end residues are part of each CDR3.

V gene	J gene	CDR3 protein
TRBV7-2	TRBJ2-7	CATSQAYEQYF
TRBV4-3	TRBJ1-2	CASSQVTPGTGGFLSGYTF
TRBV6-6	TRBJ2-5	CASNQRELETQYF
TRBV7-9	TRBJ2-1	CASSPRTGGIGEQFF
TRBV5-1	TRBJ2-1	CASSPGLAGGNEQFF
TRBV5-1	TRBJ1-2	CASSRGQTDYGYTF
TRBV7-9	TRBJ1-3	CASSFFTSVDTIYF
TRBV7-9	TRBJ1-4	CASSGGGASNEKLFF
TRBV28	TRBJ1-1	CASSLRRRGDRLNTEAFF
TRBV29-1	TRBJ1-1	CSVTGGADTEAFF
TRBV7-9	TRBJ1-4	CASSVTGIDEKLFF
TRBV6-6	TRBJ2-7	CASRGLAGPEQYF
TRBV7-9	TRBJ2-7	CASSLLASSGRALYEQYF
TRBV11-2	TRBJ2-5	CASSFNVRTGQETQYF
TRBV29-1	TRBJ2-7	CSVRREKHGEGSISYEQYF
TRBV2	TRBJ2-3	CASSEPTSGGLDTQYF
TRBV29-1	TRBJ2-5	CSVDSQETQYF
TRBV7-2	TRBJ1-2	CASSSRQLSKYGYTF
TRBV6-1	TRBJ2-3	CASSSDTQYF
TRBV11-2	TRBJ2-5	CASSLALRWGRETQYF
TRBV5-1	TRBJ1-1	CASVPVGGNTEAFF
TRBV9	TRBJ1-2	CASSRRGGDRGPGYTF